The 10 T cell receptor beta chains presented below share a single source sample, sequenced in a study of cytomegalovirus exposure and HLA in healthy donors. The PCR ran on 60 Vbeta and 13 Jbeta primers. Assay used: immunoSEQ multiplex PCR; TCRdb lists only in-frame clones, some missing. The sample consists of around 190,000 clones, around 80% of them appearing once. Sequenced sample: PBMCs. Source of these receptors: a woman in her 40s in good health and CMV-seronegative.

This chain joins TRBV28 and TRBJ2-7; 7 nucleotides line up with TRBD1. V was clipped by 3 bases and J by 3 bases; unmatched bases: 5. The CDR3 has 14 residues. The germline gives CDR1 MDHEN, CDR2 SYDVKM. This CDR3 is CASSFRDRFYEQYF. CDR3 sequence (DNA): TGTGCCAGCAGTTTTAGGGACAGATTCTACGAGCAGTACTTC. Full variable domain (missing parts from reference TRBV28 and TRBJ2-7): DVKVTQSSRYLVKRTGEKVFLECVQDMDHENMFWYRQDPGLGLRLIYFSYDVKMKEKGDIPEGYSVSREKKERFSLILESASTNQTSMYLCASSFRDRFYEQYFGPGTRLTVT.

This clone came up once. The chain carries TRBV27 and TRBJ1-6, with unresolved D. Trimming took off 5 bases at V and 3 bases at J, with 14 bases between the two ends. This CDR3 comprises 16 residues. The germline gives CDR1 MNHEY, CDR2 SMNVEV (reference sequence). The CDR3 nucleotides read TGTGCCAGCAGTCCCCGTTGGTTGAGCTATAATTCACCCCTCCACTTT. Its protein is CASSPRWLSYNSPLHF.

The chain has TRBV6-4 and TRBJ1-1; 7 positions match TRBD1. The germline V gene encodes CDR1 MRHNA and CDR2 SNTAGT. With V trimmed by 3 bases and J by 3 bases, 7 bases remained unmatched. The CDR3 runs 15 residues. CDR3 amino acids: CASSESTGEYTEAFF. CDR3 DNA: TGTGCCAGCAGTGAGTCTACAGGGGAGTACACTGAAGCTTTCTTT.

This rearrangement joins TRBV5-1 to TRBJ2-3; TRBD2 is a possible D gene (5 bases). The V end was cut by 0 bases, the J end by 0 bases, with 11 bases between. This CDR3 is built from 16 residues. CDR1 is SGHRS, CDR2 YFSETQ, per germline. The CDR3 sequence is CASSLAASSSTDTQYF. The CDR3 coding sequence is TGCGCCAGCAGCTTGGCGGCTAGCTCAAGCACAGATACGCAGTATTTT.

The V gene is TRBV11-3, the J gene TRBJ1-1, with 8 positions matching TRBD1. The CDR3 is 14 residues long. Germline CDR1 SGHNT, CDR2 YENEEA. After removal of 2 bases from V and 5 bases from J, the junction contained 4 bases not matched to a gene. The CDR3 region is CASSLLQGATEAFF. As DNA, the CDR3 is TGTGCCAGCAGCTTACTCCAGGGGGCAACTGAAGCTTTCTTT.

Comments on this clone: A junction boundary mismatches the germline segment, possibly from a read error. The chain joins TRBV5-1 to TRBJ2-1, with 12 bases matching TRBD1. Germline CDR1 SGHRS, CDR2 YFSETQ. The CDR3 consists of 17 residues. The CDR3, as DNA: TGCGCCAGCAGCCAACCCTCGGGACAGGGGGCCTATAATGAGCAGTTCTTC. Its protein product is CASSQPSGQGAYNEQFF.

For the CDR3, the DNA is TGTGCCAGCAGCTTGGCACAGCAACAAGAGACCCAGTACTTC. Translating gives CASSLAQQQETQYF. The chain uses TRBV5-4 and TRBJ2-5; the D is unclear. Trimming took off 0 bases at V and 2 bases at J, with 8 bases between the two ends. Germline V lookup: CDR1 SGHNT, CDR2 YYREEE (reference sequence). The CDR3 is made up of 14 amino acids. The full variable domain, completed using reference TRBV5-4 and TRBJ2-5, is ETGVTQSPTHLIKTRGQQVTLRCSSQSGHNTVSWYQQALGQGPQFIFQYYREEENGRGNFPPRFSGLQFPNYSSELNVNALELDDSALYLCASSLAQQQETQYFGPGTRLLVL.

V gene TRBV10-1 combines with J gene TRBJ1-5; no clear D gene. Per germline, CDR1 WNHNN and CDR2 SYGVQD (reference sequence). Trimming cost V 3 bases and J 2 bases, with 11 bases left between them. The CDR3 is made up of 15 amino acids. The CDR3 region has the DNA TGCGCCAGCAGTGAAGGTGGTCGGGGCAATCAGCCCCAGCATTTT. Its protein product is CASSEGGRGNQPQHF.

J is TRBJ1-5 and V is TRBV19, with 9 bases that match TRBD1. The germline V gene encodes CDR1 LNHDA and CDR2 SQIVND (reference sequence). This CDR3 contains 14 residues. Trimming removed 6 bases from V and 3 bases from J; junction bases left unmatched: 3. For the CDR3, the DNA is TGTGCCAGTAGAGGGGACAGGGACAATCAGCCCCAGCATTTT. Its translation is CASRGDRDNQPQHF.

CDR3 DNA: TGTGCCAGCAGCCGCGGATACAATGAAAAACTGTTTTTT. Translating it yields CASSRGYNEKLFF. The chain carries TRBV6-5 and TRBJ1-4, with no clear D. V was trimmed by 6 bases and J by 5 bases, leaving 10 bases between them. From germline, CDR1 is MNHEY and CDR2 SVGAGI. The CDR3 covers 13 residues.